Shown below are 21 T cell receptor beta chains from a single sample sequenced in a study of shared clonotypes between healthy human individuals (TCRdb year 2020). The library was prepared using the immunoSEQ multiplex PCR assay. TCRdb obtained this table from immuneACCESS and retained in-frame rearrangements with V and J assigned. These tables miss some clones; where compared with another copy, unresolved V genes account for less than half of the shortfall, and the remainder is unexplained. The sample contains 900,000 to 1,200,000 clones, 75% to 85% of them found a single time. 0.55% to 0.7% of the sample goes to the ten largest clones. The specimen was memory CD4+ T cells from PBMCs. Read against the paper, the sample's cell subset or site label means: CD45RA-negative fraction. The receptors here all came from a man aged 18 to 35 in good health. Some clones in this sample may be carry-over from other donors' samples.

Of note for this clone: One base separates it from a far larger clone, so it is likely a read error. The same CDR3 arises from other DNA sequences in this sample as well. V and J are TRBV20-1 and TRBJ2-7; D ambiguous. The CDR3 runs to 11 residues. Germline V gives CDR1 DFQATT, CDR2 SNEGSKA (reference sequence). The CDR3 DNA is TGCAGTGTTTGGAGTCGGTACGAGCAATACTTC. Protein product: CSVWSRYEQYF.

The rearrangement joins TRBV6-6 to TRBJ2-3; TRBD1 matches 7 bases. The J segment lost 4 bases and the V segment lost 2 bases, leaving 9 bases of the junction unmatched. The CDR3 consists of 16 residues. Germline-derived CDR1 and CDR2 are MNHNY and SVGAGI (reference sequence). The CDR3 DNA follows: TGTGCCAGCAGTTACCAATGGCCTACAGGGGCAGATACGCAGTATTTT. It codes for CASSYQWPTGADTQYF.

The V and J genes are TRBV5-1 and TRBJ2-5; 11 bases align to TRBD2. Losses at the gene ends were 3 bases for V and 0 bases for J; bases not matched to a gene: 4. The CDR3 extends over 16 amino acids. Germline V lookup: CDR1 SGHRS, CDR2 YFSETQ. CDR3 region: CASSWGLADYQETQYF. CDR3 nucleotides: TGCGCCAGCAGCTGGGGACTAGCGGACTACCAAGAGACCCAGTACTTC.

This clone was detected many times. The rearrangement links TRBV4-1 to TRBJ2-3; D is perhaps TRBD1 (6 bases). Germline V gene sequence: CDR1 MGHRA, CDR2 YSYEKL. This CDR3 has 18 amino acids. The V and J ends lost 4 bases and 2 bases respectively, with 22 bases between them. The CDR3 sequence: CASSLNPGQPLNTDTQYF. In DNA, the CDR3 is TGCGCCAGCAGCCTGAACCCCGGACAGCCCCTAAACACAGATACGCAGTATTTT.

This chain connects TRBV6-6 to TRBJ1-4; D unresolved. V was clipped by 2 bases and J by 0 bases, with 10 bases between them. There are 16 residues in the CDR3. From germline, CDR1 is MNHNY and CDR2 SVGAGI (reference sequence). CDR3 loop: CASSYALWATNEKLFF. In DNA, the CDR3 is TGTGCCAGCAGTTACGCTTTGTGGGCAACTAATGAAAAACTGTTTTTT.

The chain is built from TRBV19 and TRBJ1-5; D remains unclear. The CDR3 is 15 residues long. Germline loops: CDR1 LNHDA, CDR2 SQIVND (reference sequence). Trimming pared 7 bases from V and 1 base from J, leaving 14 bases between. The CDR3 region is CASNLGRASNQPQHF. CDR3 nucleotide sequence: TGTGCCAGTAACCTAGGCCGGGCCAGCAATCAGCCCCAGCATTTT.

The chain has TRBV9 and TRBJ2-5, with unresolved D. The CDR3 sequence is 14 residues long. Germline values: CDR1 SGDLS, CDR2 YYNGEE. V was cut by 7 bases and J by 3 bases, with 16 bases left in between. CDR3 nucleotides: TGTGCCAGCGGGTCCGGCGCTAGTGAAGAGACCCAGTACTTC. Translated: CASGSGASEETQYF. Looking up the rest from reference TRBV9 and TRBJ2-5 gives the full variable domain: DSGVTQTPKHLITATGQRVTLRCSPRSGDLSVYWYQQSLDQGLQFLIQYYNGEERAKGNILERFSAQQFPDLHSELNLSSLELGDSALYFCASGSGASEETQYFGPGTRLLVL.

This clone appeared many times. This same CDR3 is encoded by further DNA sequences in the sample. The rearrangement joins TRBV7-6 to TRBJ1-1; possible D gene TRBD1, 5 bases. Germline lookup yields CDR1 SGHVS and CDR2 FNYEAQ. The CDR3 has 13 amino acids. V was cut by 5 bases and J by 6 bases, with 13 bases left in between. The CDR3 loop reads CASSQGADAEAFF. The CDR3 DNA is TGTGCCAGCAGCCAAGGGGCGGATGCTGAAGCTTTCTTT. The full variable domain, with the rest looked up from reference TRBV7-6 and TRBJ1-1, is GAGVSQSPRYKVTKRGQDVALRCDPISGHVSLYWYRQALGQGPEFLTYFNYEAQQDKSGLPNDRFSAERPEGSISTLTIQRTEQRDSAMYRCASSQGADAEAFFGQGTRLTVV.

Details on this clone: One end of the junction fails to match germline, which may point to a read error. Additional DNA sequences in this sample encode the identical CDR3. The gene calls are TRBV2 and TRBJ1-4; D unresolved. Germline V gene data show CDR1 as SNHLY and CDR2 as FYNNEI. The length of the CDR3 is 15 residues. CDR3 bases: TGTGCCAGCAGTGAAAGGGCAGGTGGAAATGAAAAGCTGTTTTTT. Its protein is CASSERAGGNEKLFF.

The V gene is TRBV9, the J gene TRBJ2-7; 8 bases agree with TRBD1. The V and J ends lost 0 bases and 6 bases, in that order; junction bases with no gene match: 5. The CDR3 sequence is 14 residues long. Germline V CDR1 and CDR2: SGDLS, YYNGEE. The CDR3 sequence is CASSVDQDRAEQYF. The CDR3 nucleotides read TGTGCCAGCAGCGTAGATCAGGACAGGGCCGAGCAGTACTTC.

The CDR3 nucleotides read TGTGCCAGCTCACCCCCGTGGGGACAGGGCTACGAGCAGTACTTC. Translated, it gives CASSPPWGQGYEQYF. This sequence joins TRBV18 and TRBJ2-7, with TRBD1 matching 9 bases. With 3 bases clipped from V and 3 bases from J, the junction kept 6 bases outside the gene matches. The CDR3 extends over 15 amino acids. Germline CDR1 is KGHSH and CDR2 is LQKENI.

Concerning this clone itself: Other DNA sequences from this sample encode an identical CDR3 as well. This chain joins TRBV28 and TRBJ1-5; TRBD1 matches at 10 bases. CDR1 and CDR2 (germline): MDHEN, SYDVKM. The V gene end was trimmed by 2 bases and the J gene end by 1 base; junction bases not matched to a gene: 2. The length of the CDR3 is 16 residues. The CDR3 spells CASSLRQGASNQPQHF. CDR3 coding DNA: TGTGCCAGCAGTTTAAGACAGGGGGCGAGCAATCAGCCCCAGCATTTT.

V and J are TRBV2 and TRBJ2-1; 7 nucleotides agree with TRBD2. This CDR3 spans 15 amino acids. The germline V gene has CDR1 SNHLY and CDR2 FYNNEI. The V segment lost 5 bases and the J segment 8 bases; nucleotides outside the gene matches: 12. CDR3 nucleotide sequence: TGTGCCAGCAGTTCCGCCGGGGGGTCTTACGATGAGCAGTTCTTC. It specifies CASSSAGGSYDEQFF.

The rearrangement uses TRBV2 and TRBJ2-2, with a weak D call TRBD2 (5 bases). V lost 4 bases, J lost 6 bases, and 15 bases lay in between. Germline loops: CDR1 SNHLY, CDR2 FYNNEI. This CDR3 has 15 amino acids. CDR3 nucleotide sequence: TGTGCCAGCAGTGGCCAGCGGAGCGGTTCCGGGGAGCTGTTTTTT. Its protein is CASSGQRSGSGELFF.

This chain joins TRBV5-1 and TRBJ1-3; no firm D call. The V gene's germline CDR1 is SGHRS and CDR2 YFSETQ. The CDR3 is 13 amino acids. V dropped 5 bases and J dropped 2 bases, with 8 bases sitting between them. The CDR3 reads CASRDSPGNTIYF. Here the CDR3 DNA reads TGCGCCAGCAGGGATTCGCCTGGAAACACCATATATTTT.

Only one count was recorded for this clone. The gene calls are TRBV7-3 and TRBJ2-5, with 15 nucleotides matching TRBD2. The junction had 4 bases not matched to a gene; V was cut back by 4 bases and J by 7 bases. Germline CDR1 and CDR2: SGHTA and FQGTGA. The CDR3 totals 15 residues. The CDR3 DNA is TGTGCCAGCAGCTCTCAGGGACTAGCGGGAGGGACCCAGTACTTC. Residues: CASSSQGLAGGTQYF.

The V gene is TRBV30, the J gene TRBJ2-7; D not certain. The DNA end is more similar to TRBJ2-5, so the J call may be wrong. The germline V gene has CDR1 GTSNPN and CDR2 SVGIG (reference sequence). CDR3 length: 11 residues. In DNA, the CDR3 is TGTGCCTGGAGGTCTCAAGAGACCCAGTACTTC. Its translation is CAWRSQETQYF.

CDR3 loop: CASSLQWGPGNTIYF. The CDR3 bases are TGCGCCAGCAGCTTGCAGTGGGGGCCTGGAAACACCATATATTTT. The chain carries TRBV5-1 and TRBJ1-3; TRBD1 is a possible D gene (6 bases). Germline V gives CDR1 SGHRS, CDR2 YFSETQ. The V gene lost 1 base and the J gene lost 2 bases, with 10 bases spanning the gap. The CDR3 spans 15 residues.

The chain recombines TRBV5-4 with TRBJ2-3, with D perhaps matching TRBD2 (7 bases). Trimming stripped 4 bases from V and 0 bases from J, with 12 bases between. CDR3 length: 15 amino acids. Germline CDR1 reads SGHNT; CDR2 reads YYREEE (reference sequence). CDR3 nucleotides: TGTGCCAGCAGCCGGGGGGCTTCTAGCACAGATACGCAGTATTTT. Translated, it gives CASSRGASSTDTQYF.

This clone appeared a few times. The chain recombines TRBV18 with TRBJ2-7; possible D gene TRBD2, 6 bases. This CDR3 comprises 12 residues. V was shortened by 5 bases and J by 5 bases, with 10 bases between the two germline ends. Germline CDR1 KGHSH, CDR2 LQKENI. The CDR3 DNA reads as TGTGCCAGCTCAGGTAGCGGAGACGAGCAGTACTTC. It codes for CASSGSGDEQYF.

CDR3: CASSFVGIYGYTF. In DNA form, the CDR3 reads TGTGCCAGCAGTTTTGTGGGTATCTATGGCTACACCTTC. V gene TRBV28 combines with J gene TRBJ1-2, with unresolved D. Germline-derived CDR1 and CDR2 are MDHEN and SYDVKM. The V gene lost 3 bases and the J gene lost 4 bases, with 9 bases spanning the gap. The CDR3 runs to 13 residues.